This TCR beta chain was recorded in a study of T cells after yellow fever vaccination. This clonotype was observed many times. Its antigen is not known. Findings and caveats of the study: The secondary T-cell response peaked on day 5, not day 15, but was weaker. At around 96% for CD4 and 88% for CD8, most primary-vaccination clones showed up again after the booster. There was a small share of clonotypes that showed up in both the CD4 and CD8 compartments.

V dropped 1 base and J dropped 0 bases, with 7 bases sitting between them. Germline values: CDR1 DFQATT, CDR2 SNEGSKA (reference sequence). The CDR3 has 14 amino acids. The study made its TCR cDNA through 5'RACE template switching. That step introduced a universal primer site along with UMIs. One entry per CDR3 protein results from TCRdb running MiXCR on the 5' RACE reads. The data contain 60,000 to 75,000 distinct CDR3 sequences, under 8% of them seen just once; the ten biggest clones take up around 37%. Source: CD8+ T cells sorted from PBMCs, taken roughly seven weeks after the first yellow fever vaccination. This clonotype was sampled from a man between 18 and 29 years old who received the YFV17D yellow fever vaccine. This chain uses TRBV20-1 with TRBJ2-1; D is uncertain. CDR3 sequence: CSARVVNSYNEQFF. The CDR3 DNA follows: TGCAGTGCTAGAGTAGTAAACTCCTACAATGAGCAGTTCTTC.